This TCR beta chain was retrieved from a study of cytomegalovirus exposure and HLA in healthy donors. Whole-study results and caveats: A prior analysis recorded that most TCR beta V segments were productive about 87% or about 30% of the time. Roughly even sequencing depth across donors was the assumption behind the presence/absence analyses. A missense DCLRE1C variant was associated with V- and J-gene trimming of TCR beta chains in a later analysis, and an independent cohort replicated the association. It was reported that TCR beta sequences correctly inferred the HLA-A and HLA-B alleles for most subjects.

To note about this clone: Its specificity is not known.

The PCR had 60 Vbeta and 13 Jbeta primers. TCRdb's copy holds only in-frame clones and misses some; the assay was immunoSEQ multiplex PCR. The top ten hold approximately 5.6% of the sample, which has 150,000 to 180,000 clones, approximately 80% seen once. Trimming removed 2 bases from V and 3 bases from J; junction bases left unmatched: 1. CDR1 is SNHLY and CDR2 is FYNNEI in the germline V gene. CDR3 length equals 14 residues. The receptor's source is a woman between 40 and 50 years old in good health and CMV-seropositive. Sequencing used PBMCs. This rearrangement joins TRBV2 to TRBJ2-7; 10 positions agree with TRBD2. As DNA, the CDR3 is TGTGCCAGCAGTGAAACTAGCGGGAACTACGAGCAGTACTTC. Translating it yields CASSETSGNYEQYF. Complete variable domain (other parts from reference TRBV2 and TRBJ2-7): EPEVTQTPSHQVTQMGQEVILRCVPISNHLYFYWYRQILGQKVEFLVSFYNNEISEKSEIFDDQFSVERPDGSNFTLKIRSTKLEDSAMYFCASSETSGNYEQYFGPGTRLTVT.